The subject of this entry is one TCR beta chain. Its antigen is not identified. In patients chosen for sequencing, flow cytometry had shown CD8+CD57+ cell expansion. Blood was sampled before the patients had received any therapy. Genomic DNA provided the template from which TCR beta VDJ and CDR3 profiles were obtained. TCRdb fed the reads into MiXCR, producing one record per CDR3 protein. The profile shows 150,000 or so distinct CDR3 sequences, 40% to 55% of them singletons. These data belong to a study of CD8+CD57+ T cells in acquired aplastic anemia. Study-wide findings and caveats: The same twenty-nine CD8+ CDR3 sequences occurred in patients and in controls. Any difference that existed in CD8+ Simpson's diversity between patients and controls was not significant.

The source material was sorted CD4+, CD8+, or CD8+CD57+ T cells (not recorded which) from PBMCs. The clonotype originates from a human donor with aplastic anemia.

CDR3 DNA: TGTGCCAGCAAACCCACCGGGACAGGGAACACCGGGGAGCTGTTTTTT. Amino acids: CASKPTGTGNTGELFF. The chain joins TRBV11-1 to TRBJ2-2, with 8 nucleotides matching TRBD1. Trimming cost V 7 bases and J 1 base; bases outside gene matches: 8. The CDR3 loop spans 16 amino acids. Per the germline V gene, CDR1 is SGHAT and CDR2 is FQDESV (reference sequence). The whole variable domain, remainder taken from reference TRBV11-1 and TRBJ2-2, is EAEVAQSPRYKITEKSQAVAFWCDPISGHATLYWYRQILGQGPELLVQFQDESVVDDSQLPKDRFSAERLKGVDSTLKIQPAELGDSAMYLCASKPTGTGNTGELFFGEGSRLTVL.